The 8 T cell receptor beta chains in this list originate from one sample, sequenced in a study of T cell changes during pregnancy in multiple sclerosis. Assay used: immunoSEQ multiplex PCR; TCRdb lists only in-frame clones, some missing. Of under 120,000 clones in the sample, just over 90% were seen once. Sequenced material: peripheral blood, taken after pregnancy. These receptors came from a female donor with multiple sclerosis, enrolled in a pregnancy study.

The V gene is TRBV2, the J gene TRBJ1-4, with 7 bases that match TRBD1. The J segment lost 10 bases and the V segment lost 1 base, leaving 6 bases of the junction unmatched. There are 14 residues in the CDR3. The germline CDR1 and CDR2 sequences are SNHLY and FYNNEI. The CDR3 reads CASSEDRGGGKLFF. The CDR3 bases are TGTGCCAGCAGTGAAGACAGGGGCGGCGGAAAACTGTTTTTT.

This clone has a single count. The V and J genes are TRBV2 and TRBJ1-2; D is undetermined. Germline loops: CDR1 SNHLY, CDR2 FYNNEI. The CDR3 is 13 amino acids. V gave up 1 base and J gave up 5 bases, with 8 bases separating them. The CDR3 sequence is CASSEGQSYGYTF. CDR3 sequence (DNA): TGTGCCAGCAGTGAAGGGCAGTCTTATGGCTACACCTTC.

This rearrangement joins TRBV27 to TRBJ1-4; 9 bases agree with TRBD1. Germline-derived CDR1 and CDR2 are MNHEY and SMNVEV (reference sequence). This CDR3 contains 14 residues. After removal of 4 bases from V and 7 bases from J, the junction contained 4 bases not matched to a gene. DNA of the CDR3: TGTGCCAGCAGTTCCGGGACAGGGACTGAAAAACTGTTTTTT. Translating gives CASSSGTGTEKLFF. Supplemented by reference TRBV27 and TRBJ1-4, the full variable domain reads EAQVTQNPRYLITVTGKKLTVTCSQNMNHEYMSWYRQDPGLGLRQIYYSMNVEVTDKGDVPEGYKVSRKEKRNFPLILESPSPNQTSLYFCASSSGTGTEKLFFGSGTQLSVL.

The chain is built from TRBV7-9 and TRBJ1-2, with a possible D match to TRBD1 (6 bases). The CDR3 extends over 15 amino acids. Germline assignment: CDR1 SEHNR and CDR2 FQNEAQ (reference sequence). V lost 5 bases to trimming and J lost 0 bases, with 13 bases between them. CDR3 sequence (DNA): TGTGCCAGCAGCGCTTGGGACATATCTAACTATGGCTACACCTTC. This codes for CASSAWDISNYGYTF.

The CDR3: CASSELAGMNEQFF. The CDR3 DNA reads as TGTGCCAGCAGTGAGCTAGCGGGGATGAATGAGCAGTTCTTC. The chain couples TRBV2 to TRBJ2-1; the match to TRBD2 covers 9 bases. Germline CDR1 is SNHLY and CDR2 is FYNNEI. The CDR3 length is 14 residues. With 3 bases clipped from V and 7 bases from J, the junction kept 4 bases outside the gene matches. The complete variable domain, with remaining parts taken from reference TRBV2 and TRBJ2-1, reads EPEVTQTPSHQVTQMGQEVILRCVPISNHLYFYWYRQILGQKVEFLVSFYNNEISEKSEIFDDQFSVERPDGSNFTLKIRSTKLEDSAMYFCASSELAGMNEQFFGPGTRLTVL.

The chain has TRBV6-1 and TRBJ1-3; 9 positions match TRBD1. The CDR3 totals 15 residues. Trimming at V came to 3 bases and at J to 7 bases, leaving 7 bases not matched to a gene. Germline V CDR1 and CDR2: MNHNS, SASEGT. DNA for the CDR3: TGTGCCAGCAGTGAGGGACAGGGAATACGGAACACCATATATTTT. Its translation is CASSEGQGIRNTIYF.

The V call is TRBV7-9, the J call TRBJ2-7, with D maybe TRBD2 (6 bases). CDR1 and CDR2 (germline): SEHNR, FQNEAQ (reference sequence). Between the trimmed V and J ends, which lost 5 bases and 2 bases, there was a span of 16 bases. The CDR3 runs to 15 residues. Written as DNA, the CDR3 is TGTGCCAGCAGCCAAGGTCCCGGGAGAACCTACGAGCAGTACTTC. It is translated as CASSQGPGRTYEQYF.

This clone was found once. The gene calls are TRBV9 and TRBJ1-3; TRBD1 matches 8 bases. Germline values: CDR1 SGDLS, CDR2 YYNGEE. The CDR3 sequence is 16 residues long. Germline trimming cut 4 bases from V and 3 bases from J; bases unmatched to any gene: 9. DNA for the CDR3: TGTGCCAGCAGCCCCGCCGGGACAGGATTTGGAAACACCATATATTTT. It specifies CASSPAGTGFGNTIYF. The full variable domain, with the rest looked up from reference TRBV9 and TRBJ1-3, is DSGVTQTPKHLITATGQRVTLRCSPRSGDLSVYWYQQSLDQGLQFLIQYYNGEERAKGNILERFSAQQFPDLHSELNLSSLELGDSALYFCASSPAGTGFGNTIYFGEGSWLTVV.